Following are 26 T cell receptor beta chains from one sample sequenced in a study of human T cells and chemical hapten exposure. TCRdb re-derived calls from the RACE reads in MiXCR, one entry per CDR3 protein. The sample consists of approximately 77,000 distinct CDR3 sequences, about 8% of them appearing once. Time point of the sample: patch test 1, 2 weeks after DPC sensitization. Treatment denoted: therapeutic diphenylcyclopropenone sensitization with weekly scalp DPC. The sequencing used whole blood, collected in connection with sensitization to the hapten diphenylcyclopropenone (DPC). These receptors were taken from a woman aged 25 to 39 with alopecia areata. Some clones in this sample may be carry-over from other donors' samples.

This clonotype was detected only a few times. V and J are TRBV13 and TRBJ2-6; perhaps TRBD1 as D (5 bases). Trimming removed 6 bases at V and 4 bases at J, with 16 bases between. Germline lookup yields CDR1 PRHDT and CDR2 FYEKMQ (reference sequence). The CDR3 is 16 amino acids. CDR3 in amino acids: CASSPADRKGANVLTF. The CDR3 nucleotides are TGTGCCAGCAGTCCTGCCGACAGAAAGGGGGCCAACGTCCTGACTTTC.

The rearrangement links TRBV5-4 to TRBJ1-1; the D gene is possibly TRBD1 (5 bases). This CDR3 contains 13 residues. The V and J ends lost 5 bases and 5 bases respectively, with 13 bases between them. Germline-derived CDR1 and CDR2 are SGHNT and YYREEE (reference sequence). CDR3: CASSSGRRTEAFF. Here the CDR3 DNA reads TGTGCCAGCAGTTCAGGGAGAAGGACTGAAGCTTTCTTT.

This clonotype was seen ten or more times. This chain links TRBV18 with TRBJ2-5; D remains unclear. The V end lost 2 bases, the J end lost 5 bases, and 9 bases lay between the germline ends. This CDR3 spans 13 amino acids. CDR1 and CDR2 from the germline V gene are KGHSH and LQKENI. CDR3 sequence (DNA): TGTGCCAGCTCACCAAGGATGGCGGAGACCCAGTACTTC. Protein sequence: CASSPRMAETQYF.

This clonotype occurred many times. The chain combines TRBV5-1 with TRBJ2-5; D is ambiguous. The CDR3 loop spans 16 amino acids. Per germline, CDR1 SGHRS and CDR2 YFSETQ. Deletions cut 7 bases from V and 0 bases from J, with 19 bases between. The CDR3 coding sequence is TGCGCCAGCCGTACCGGACGCTCTGGAAACCAAGAGACCCAGTACTTC. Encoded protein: CASRTGRSGNQETQYF.

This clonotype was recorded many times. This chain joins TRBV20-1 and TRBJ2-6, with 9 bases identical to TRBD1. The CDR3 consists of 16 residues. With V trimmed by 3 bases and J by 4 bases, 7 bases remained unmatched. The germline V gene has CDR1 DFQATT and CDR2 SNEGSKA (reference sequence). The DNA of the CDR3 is TGCAGTGCTAGTCGGGACAGGGCGTACGGGGCCAACGTCCTGACTTTC. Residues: CSASRDRAYGANVLTF.

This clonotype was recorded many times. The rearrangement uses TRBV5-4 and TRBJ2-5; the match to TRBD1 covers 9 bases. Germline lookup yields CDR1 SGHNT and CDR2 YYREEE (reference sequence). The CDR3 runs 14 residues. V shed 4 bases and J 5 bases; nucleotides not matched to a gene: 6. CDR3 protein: CASSQQGAEETQYF. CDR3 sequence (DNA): TGTGCCAGCAGCCAACAGGGGGCGGAGGAGACCCAGTACTTC.

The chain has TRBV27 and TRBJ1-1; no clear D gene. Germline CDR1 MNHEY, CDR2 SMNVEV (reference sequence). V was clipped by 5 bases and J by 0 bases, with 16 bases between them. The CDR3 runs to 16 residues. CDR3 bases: TGTGCCAGCAGTCTCCTCTGGACCCCCCTGAACACTGAAGCTTTCTTT. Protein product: CASSLLWTPLNTEAFF.

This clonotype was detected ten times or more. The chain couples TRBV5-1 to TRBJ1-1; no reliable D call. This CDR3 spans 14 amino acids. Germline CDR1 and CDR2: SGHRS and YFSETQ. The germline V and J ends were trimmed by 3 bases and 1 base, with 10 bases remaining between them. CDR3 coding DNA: TGCGCCAGCAGCTCTACCGCGGGGAACACTGAAGCTTTCTTT. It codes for CASSSTAGNTEAFF.

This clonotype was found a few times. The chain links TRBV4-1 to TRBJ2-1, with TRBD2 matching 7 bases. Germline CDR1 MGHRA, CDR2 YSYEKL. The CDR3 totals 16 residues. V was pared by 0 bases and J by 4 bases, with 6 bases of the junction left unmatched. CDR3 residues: CASSQDRGGRYNEQFF. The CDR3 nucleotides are TGCGCCAGCAGCCAAGATCGCGGGGGTCGTTACAATGAGCAGTTCTTC.

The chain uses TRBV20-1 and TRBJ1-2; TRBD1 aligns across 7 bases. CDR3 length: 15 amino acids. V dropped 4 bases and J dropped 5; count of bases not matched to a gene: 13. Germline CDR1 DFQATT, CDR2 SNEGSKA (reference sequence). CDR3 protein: CSAIARGGMGYGYTF. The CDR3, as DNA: TGCAGTGCTATTGCCAGGGGGGGAATGGGATATGGCTACACCTTC.

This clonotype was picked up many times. CDR3 coding DNA: TGTGCCAGCAGCTCCCGGGGGAACACCGGGGAGCTGTTTTTT. This codes for CASSSRGNTGELFF. The V gene is TRBV7-9, the J gene TRBJ2-2; weak D call: TRBD2 (5 bases). The CDR3 totals 14 residues. Trimming left V 4 bases short and J 1 base short, with 7 bases between. Germline CDR1 SEHNR, CDR2 FQNEAQ (reference sequence).

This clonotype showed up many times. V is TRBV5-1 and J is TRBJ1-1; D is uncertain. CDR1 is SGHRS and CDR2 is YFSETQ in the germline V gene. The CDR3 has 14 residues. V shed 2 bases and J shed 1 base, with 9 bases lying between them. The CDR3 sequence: CASSLLTENTEAFF. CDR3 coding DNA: TGCGCCAGCAGCTTACTGACGGAGAACACTGAAGCTTTCTTT.

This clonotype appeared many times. The CDR3 DNA follows: TGCAGTGCTAAAACCGGGACAGGAGGAAGAACTAATGAAAAACTGTTTTTT. Protein sequence: CSAKTGTGGRTNEKLFF. V is TRBV20-1 and J is TRBJ1-4, with TRBD1 matching over 8 bases. The V gene's germline CDR1 is DFQATT and CDR2 SNEGSKA (reference sequence). J was trimmed by 1 base and V by 4 bases; bases with no gene match: 11. The CDR3 spans 17 residues.

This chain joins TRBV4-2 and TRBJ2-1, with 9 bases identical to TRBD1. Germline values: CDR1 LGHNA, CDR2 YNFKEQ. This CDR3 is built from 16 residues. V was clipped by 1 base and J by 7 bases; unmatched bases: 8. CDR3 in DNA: TGTGCCAGCAGCCAAGGACCGGGACAGGGTTGGAATGAGCAGTTCTTC. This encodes CASSQGPGQGWNEQFF.

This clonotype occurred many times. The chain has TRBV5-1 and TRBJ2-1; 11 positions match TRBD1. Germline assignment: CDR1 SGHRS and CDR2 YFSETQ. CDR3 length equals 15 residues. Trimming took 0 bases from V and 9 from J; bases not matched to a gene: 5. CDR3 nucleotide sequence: TGCGCCAGCAGCTTGGAGGACAGGGGGCGATCTGAGCAGTTCTTC. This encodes CASSLEDRGRSEQFF.

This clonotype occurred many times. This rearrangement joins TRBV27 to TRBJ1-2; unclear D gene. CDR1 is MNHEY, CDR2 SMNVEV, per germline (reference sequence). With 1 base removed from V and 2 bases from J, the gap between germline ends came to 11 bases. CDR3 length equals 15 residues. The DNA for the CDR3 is TGTGCCAGCAGTTTATATCCACTGGAAAACTATGGCTACACCTTC. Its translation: CASSLYPLENYGYTF.

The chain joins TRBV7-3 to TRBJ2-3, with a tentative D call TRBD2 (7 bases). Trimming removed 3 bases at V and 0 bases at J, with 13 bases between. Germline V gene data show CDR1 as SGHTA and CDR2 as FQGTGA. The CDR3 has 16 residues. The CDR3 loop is CASSLGGPTSTDTQYF. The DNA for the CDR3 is TGTGCCAGCAGCTTGGGGGGGCCGACTAGCACAGATACGCAGTATTTT. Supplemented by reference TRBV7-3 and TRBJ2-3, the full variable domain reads GAGVSQTPSNKVTEKGKYVELRCDPISGHTALYWYRQSLGQGPEFLIYFQGTGAADDSGLPNDRFFAVRPEGSVSTLKIQRTERGDSAVYLCASSLGGPTSTDTQYFGPGTRLTVL.

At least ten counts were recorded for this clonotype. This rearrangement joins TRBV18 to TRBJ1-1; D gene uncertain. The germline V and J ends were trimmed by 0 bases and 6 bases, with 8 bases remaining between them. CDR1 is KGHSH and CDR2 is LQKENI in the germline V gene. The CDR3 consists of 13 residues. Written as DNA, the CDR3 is TGTGCCAGCTCACCACCTACGGACGCTGAAGCTTTCTTT. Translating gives CASSPPTDAEAFF.

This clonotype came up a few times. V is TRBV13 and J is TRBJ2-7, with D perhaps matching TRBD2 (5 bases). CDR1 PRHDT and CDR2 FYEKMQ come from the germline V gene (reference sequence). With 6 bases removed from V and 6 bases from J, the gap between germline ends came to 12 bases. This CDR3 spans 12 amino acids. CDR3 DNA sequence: TGTGCCAGCAGTCACACGCGGGCCGAGCAGTACTTC. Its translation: CASSHTRAEQYF.

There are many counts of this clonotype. The chain's CDR3 is CASSQTAANTEAFF. The CDR3 nucleotides are TGTGCCAGCTCACAGACGGCGGCTAACACTGAAGCTTTCTTT. The J gene is TRBJ1-1, the V gene TRBV18; D unclear. Germline V gene sequence: CDR1 KGHSH, CDR2 LQKENI. The CDR3 length is 14 residues. V shed 4 bases and J shed 2 bases, with 11 bases lying between them.

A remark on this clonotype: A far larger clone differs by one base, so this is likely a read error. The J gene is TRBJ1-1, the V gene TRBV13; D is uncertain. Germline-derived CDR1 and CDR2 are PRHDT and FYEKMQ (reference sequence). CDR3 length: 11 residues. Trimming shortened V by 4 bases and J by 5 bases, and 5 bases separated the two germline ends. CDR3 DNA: TGTGCCAGCAGCTGTGGGACTGAAGCTTTCTTT. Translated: CASSCGTEAFF.

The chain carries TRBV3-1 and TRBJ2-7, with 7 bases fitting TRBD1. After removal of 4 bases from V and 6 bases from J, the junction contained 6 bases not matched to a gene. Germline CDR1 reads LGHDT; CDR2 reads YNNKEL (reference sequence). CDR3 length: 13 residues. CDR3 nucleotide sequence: TGTGCCAGCAGCCCCCTCCAGGGGGTCGAGCAGTACTTC. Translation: CASSPLQGVEQYF.

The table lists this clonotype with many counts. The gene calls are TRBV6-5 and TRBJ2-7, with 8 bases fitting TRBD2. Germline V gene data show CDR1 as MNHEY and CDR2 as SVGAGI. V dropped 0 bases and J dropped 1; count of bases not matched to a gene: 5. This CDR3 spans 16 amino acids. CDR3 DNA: TGTGCCAGCAGTTACTCGGCGGGGGGACTGTCCTACGAGCAGTACTTC. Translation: CASSYSAGGLSYEQYF.

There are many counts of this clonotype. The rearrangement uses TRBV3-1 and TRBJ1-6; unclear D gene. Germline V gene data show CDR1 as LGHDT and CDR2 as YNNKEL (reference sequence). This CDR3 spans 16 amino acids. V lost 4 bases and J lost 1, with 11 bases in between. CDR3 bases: TGTGCCAGCAGCCGTAGTTTTGGGTCCTATAATTCACCCCTCCACTTT. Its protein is CASSRSFGSYNSPLHF.

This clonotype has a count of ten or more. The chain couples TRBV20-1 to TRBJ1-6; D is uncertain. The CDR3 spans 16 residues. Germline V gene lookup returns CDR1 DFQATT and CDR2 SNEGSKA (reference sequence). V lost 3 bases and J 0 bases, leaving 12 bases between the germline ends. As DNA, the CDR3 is TGCAGTGCTAGGTTCGACCGGAGCTCCTATAATTCACCCCTCCACTTT. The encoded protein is CSARFDRSSYNSPLHF.

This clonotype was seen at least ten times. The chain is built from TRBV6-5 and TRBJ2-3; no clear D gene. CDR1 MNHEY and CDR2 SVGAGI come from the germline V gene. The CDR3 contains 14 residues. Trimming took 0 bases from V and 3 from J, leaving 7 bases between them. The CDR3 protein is CASSYSMSTDTQYF. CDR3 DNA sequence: TGTGCCAGCAGTTACTCGATGTCTACAGATACGCAGTATTTT.